This record concerns one T cell receptor (beta chain) sequence. This specimen belongs to a study of cytotoxic CD8 clonotypes in ibrutinib-treated CLL. The data were produced by immunoSEQ multiplex PCR, yet TCRdb's version contains in-frame clones alone and is incomplete. The repertoire has approximately 120,000 clones, 84% of them found once; the top ten carry 3.3%. The CDR3 consists of 15 residues. V was cut by 5 bases and J by 1 base, with 13 bases left in between. The germline gives CDR1 ENHRY, CDR2 SYGVKD. The receptor's source is a human donor with chronic lymphocytic leukemia. The genes are TRBV10-3 and TRBJ2-3, with a weak D call TRBD1 (7 bases). Sequenced here: PBMCs, sampled after 24 months of ibrutinib treatment. The DNA of the CDR3 is TGTGCCATCAGTTCAGGGGGGCAAGGCACAGATACGCAGTATTTT. Translation: CAISSGGQGTDTQYF.